The clone carrying this T cell receptor beta chain came up a few times. This sample is drawn from a study of T-cell memory formation after mild COVID-19. The ends were cut back, 5 bases at V and 4 bases at J, with 12 bases in the middle. Germline CDR1 and CDR2: SNHLY and FYNNEI. The CDR3 extends over 15 amino acids. MiXCR, run by TCRdb on the 5' RACE reads, gives a single entry per CDR3 protein. The profile shows approximately 260,000 distinct CDR3 sequences, roughly 17% of them singletons. Sequenced input: PBMCs or a T cell subset sorted from them (not recorded which). This TCR was sampled from a man younger than 30 who had mild COVID-19 (a few samples of this study predate the infection). Cell type and time point are not known. This chain connects TRBV2 to TRBJ2-6; D remains unclear. The CDR3 loop is CASSHDPFGANVLTF. Here the CDR3 DNA reads TGTGCCAGCAGTCACGACCCCTTCGGGGCCAACGTCCTGACTTTC.